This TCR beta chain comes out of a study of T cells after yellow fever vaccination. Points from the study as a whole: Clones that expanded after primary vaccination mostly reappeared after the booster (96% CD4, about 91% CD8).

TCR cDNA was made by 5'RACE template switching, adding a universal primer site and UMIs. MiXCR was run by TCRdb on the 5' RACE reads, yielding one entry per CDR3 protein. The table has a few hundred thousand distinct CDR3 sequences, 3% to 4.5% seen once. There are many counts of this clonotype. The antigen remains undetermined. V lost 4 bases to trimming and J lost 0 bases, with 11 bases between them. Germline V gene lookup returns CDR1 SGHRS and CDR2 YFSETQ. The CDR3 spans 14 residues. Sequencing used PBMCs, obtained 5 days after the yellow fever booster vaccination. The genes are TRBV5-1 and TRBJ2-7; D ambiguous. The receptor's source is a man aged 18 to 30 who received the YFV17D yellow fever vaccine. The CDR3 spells CASSHTPSSYEQYF. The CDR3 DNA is TGCGCCAGCAGCCACACACCGAGCTCCTACGAGCAGTACTTC.